This T cell receptor (beta chain) came from a study of CD8+ T cells in alopecia areata. On the study more broadly: At a dose of 5 to 10 mg twice daily, oral tofacitinib was given to treated patients. Study results and limitations: Clonality in lesional scalp, especially alopecia totalis/universalis, exceeded that of normal scalp.

This CDR3 contains 14 residues. V dropped 0 bases and J dropped 2 bases, with 9 bases sitting between them. Germline-derived CDR1 and CDR2 are SGDLS and YYNGEE. As for this clone: Its antigen remains unidentified.

Lesional scalp punch biopsies and peripheral blood were collected from alopecia areata patients. cDNA reverse transcribed from extracted RNA served as the sequencing template. Sequencing was performed with immunoSEQ multiplex PCR; in TCRdb, only in-frame clones are kept and a portion is missing. This table holds about 70,000 clones, around 49% found once. The TCR comes from a human donor with alopecia areata. The sample in question was CD8+ T cells sorted from blood, obtained at week 0. V gene TRBV9 combines with J gene TRBJ2-7; the D is unclear. Here the CDR3 reads CASSVGAGTYEQYF. The DNA for the CDR3 is TGTGCCAGCAGCGTAGGGGCTGGGACCTACGAGCAGTACTTC.